This T cell receptor (beta chain) emerged from a study of T cell changes during pregnancy in multiple sclerosis. Clones were sequenced by immunoSEQ multiplex PCR, and TCRdb holds only the in-frame ones, with some missing. The profile shows more than 40,000 clones, around 92% of them singletons. This material consisted of CD8+ T cells from peripheral blood mononuclear cells, taken after pregnancy. This sequence originates from a female donor with multiple sclerosis, enrolled in a pregnancy study.

The CDR3 spells CASSLGGQGIDEQYF. CDR3 nucleotide sequence: TGTGCCAGCAGCTTAGGCGGTCAGGGTATCGACGAGCAGTACTTC. V usage is TRBV11-2 and J usage is TRBJ2-7, with D maybe TRBD1 (5 bases). There are 15 residues in the CDR3. Trimming shortened V by 1 base and J by 5 bases, and 15 bases separated the two germline ends. The V gene's germline CDR1 is SGHAT and CDR2 FQNNGV.